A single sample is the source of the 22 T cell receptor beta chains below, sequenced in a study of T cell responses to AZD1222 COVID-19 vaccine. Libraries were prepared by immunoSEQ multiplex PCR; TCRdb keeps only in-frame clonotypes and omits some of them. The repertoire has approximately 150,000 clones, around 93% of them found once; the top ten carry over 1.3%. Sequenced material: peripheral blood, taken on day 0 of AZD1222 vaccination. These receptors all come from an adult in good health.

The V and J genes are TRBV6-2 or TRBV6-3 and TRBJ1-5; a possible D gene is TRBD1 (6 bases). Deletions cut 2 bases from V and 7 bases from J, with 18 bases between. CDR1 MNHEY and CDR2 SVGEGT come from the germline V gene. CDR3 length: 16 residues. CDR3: CASSYGTLGGGQPQHF. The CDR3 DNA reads TGTGCCAGCAGTTACGGGACACTAGGAGGCGGGCAGCCCCAGCATTTT.

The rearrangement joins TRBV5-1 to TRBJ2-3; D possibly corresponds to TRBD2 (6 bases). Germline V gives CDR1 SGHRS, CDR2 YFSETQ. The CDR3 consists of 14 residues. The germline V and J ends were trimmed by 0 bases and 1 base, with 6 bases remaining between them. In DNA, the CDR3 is TGCGCCAGCAGCTTGGTAGCGGGCACAGATACGCAGTATTTT. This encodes CASSLVAGTDTQYF.

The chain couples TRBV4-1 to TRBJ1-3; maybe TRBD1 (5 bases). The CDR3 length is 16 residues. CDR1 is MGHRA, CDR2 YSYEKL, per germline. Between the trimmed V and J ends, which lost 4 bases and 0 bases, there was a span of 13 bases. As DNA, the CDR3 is TGCGCCAGCAGCCCTCAACAGGTGAGCTCTGGAAACACCATATATTTT. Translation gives CASSPQQVSSGNTIYF.

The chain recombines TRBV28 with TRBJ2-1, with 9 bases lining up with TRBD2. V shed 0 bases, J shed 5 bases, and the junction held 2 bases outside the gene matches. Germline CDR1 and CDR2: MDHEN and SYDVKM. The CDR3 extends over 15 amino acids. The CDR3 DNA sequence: TGTGCCAGCAGTTTATGGACTAGCGGCGACAATGAGCAGTTCTTC. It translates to CASSLWTSGDNEQFF.

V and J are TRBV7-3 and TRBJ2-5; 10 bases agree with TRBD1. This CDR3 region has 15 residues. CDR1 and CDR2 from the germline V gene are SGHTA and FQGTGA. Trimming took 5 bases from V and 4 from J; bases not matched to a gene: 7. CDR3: CASSAGTGARETQYF. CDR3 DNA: TGTGCCAGCAGCGCCGGGACAGGGGCGAGAGAGACCCAGTACTTC.

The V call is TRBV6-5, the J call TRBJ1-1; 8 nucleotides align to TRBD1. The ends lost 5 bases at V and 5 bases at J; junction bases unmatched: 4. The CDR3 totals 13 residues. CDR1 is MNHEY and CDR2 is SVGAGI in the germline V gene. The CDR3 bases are TGTGCCAGCAGTCGGACAGGGTTGACTGAAGCTTTCTTT. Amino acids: CASSRTGLTEAFF.

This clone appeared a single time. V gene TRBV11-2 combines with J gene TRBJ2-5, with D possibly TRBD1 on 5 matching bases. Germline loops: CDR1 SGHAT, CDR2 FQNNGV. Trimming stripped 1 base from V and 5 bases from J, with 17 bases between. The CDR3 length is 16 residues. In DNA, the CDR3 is TGTGCCAGCAGCTTAGTCACGGCAGGGATAGGGGAGACCCAGTACTTC. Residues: CASSLVTAGIGETQYF.

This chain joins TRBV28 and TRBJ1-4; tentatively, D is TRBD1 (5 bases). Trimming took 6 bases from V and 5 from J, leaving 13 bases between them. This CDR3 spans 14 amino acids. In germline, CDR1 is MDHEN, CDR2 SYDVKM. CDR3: CASSPGGSNEKLFF. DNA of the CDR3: TGTGCCAGCAGCCCGGGGGGGAGCAATGAAAAACTGTTTTTT.

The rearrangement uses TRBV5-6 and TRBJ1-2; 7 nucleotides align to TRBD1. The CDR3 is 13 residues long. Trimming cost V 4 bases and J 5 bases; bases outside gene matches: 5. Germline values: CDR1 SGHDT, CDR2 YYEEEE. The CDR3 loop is CASSATDRYGYTF. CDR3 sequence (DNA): TGTGCCAGCAGCGCCACGGACAGGTATGGCTACACCTTC.

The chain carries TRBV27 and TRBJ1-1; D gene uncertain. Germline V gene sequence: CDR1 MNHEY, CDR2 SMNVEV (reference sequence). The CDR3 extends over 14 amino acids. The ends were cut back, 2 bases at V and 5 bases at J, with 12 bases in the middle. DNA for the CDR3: TGTGCCAGCAGTTTAGGTACCTGGGGAACTGAAGCTTTCTTT. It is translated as CASSLGTWGTEAFF.

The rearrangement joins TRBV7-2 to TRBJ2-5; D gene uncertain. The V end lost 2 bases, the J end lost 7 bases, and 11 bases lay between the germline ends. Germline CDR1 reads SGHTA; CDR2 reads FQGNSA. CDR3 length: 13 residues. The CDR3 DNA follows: TGTGCCAGCAGCTTATATCCTAGTTCGACCCAGTACTTC. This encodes CASSLYPSSTQYF.

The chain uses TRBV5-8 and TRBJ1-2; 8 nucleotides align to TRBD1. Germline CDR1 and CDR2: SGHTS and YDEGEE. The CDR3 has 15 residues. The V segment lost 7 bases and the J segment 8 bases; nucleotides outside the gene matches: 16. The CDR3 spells CASGPLTGESRGYTF. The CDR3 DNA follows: TGTGCCAGCGGCCCATTGACAGGGGAATCTCGGGGCTACACCTTC.

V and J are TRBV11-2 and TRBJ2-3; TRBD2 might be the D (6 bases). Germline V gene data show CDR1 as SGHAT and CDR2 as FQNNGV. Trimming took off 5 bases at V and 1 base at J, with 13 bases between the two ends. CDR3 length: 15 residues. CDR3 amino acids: CASSPLWGGTDTQYF. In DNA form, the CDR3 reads TGTGCCAGCAGCCCACTTTGGGGGGGCACAGATACGCAGTATTTT.

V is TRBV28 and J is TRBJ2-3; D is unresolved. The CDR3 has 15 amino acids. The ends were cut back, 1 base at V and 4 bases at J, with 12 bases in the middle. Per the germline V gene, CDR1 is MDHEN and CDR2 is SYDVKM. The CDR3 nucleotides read TGTGCCAGCAGTTTATCGTCCGGTGGGGCAGATACGCAGTATTTT. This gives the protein CASSLSSGGADTQYF.

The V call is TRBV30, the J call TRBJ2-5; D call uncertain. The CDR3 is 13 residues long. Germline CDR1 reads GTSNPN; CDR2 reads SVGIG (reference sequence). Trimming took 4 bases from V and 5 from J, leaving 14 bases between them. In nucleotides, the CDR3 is TGTGCCTGGACCAAGGACCGGCGGGAGACCCAGTACTTC. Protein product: CAWTKDRRETQYF.

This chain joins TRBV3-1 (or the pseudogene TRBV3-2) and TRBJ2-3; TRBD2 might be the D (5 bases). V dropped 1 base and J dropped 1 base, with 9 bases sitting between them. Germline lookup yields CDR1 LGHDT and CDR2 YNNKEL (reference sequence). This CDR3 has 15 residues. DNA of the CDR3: TGTGCCAGCAGCCAAGCTGGGAGTGGCACAGATACGCAGTATTTT. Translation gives CASSQAGSGTDTQYF.

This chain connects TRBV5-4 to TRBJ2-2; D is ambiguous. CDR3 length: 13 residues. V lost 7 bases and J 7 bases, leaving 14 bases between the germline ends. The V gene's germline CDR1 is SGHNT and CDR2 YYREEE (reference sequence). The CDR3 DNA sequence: TGTGCCAGCCATGGGCCGCTTGACGGGGAGCTGTTTTTT. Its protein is CASHGPLDGELFF.

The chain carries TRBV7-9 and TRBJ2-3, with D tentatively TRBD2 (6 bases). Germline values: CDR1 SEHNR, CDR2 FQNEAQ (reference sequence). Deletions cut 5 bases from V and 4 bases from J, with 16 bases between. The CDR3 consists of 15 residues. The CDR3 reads CASSPRDSPPDTQYF. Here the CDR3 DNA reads TGTGCCAGCAGCCCCCGGGACTCCCCCCCAGATACGCAGTATTTT.

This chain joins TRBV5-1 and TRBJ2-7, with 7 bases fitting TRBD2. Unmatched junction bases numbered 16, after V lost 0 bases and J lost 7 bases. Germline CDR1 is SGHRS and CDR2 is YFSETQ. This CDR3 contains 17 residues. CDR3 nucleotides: TGCGCCAGCAGCTTGGGGAGCGGGAACCTCGGGGTACGGGAGCAGTACTTC. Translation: CASSLGSGNLGVREQYF.

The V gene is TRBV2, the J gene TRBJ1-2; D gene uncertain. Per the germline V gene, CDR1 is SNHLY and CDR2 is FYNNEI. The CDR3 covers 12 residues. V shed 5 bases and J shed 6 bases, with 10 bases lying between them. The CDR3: CASSWVGNGYTF. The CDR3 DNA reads TGTGCCAGCAGTTGGGTTGGGAATGGCTACACCTTC.

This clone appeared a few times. The CDR3 reads CASSSPLAGLNEQFF. DNA for the CDR3: TGTGCCAGCAGCTCCCCCCTAGCGGGATTGAATGAGCAGTTCTTC. This rearrangement joins TRBV5-4 to TRBJ2-1; 9 positions agree with TRBD2. Per germline, CDR1 SGHNT and CDR2 YYREEE (reference sequence). Trimming at V came to 3 bases and at J to 7 bases, leaving 8 bases not matched to a gene. CDR3 length: 15 amino acids.

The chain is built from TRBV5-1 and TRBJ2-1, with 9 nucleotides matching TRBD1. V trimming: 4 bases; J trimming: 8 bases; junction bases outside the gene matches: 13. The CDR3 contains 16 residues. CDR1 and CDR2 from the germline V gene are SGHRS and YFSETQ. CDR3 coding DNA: TGCGCCAGCAGCCGGGCGGGGGACAGGGTGGTGTATGAGCAGTTCTTC. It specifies CASSRAGDRVVYEQFF.